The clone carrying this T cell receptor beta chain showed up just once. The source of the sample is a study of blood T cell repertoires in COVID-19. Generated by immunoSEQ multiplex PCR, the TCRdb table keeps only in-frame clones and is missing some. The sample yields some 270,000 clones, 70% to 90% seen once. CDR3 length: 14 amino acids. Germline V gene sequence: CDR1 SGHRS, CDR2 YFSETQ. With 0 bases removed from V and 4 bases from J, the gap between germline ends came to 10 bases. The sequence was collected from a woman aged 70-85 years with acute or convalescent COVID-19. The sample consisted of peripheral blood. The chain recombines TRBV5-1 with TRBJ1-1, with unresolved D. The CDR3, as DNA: TGCGCCAGCAGCTTGGCGGGGAGCTCCACTGAAGCTTTCTTT. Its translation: CASSLAGSSTEAFF.